The 25 T cell receptor beta chains below were found in one sample sequenced in a study of regulatory T cells in long-lasting Graves disease. Time point indicated: newly diagnosed GD, antithyroid drugs for less than 3 months. The TCR library was made from RNA that had been extracted from PBMCs in TRIzol. Arm-PCR of CDR3 regions with iRepertoire HTBI primers generated TCR beta libraries. TCRdb redid the calling of the multiplex PCR reads with MiXCR, one entry per CDR3 protein. The data contain more than 400,000 distinct CDR3 sequences, 16% of them seen just once; the ten biggest clones take up more than 10%. The sample was also linked to a second study, of T cells in Graves' hyperthyroidism and ophthalmopathy.

This material consisted of peripheral blood mononuclear cells (PBMCs), taken at new diagnosis, from a patient treated with antithyroid drugs. The receptor source for this set is a man aged 40-49 years with Graves disease.

The rearrangement uses TRBV19 and TRBJ2-5; D unresolved. V was cut by 4 bases and J by 5 bases, with 5 bases left in between. The germline V gene has CDR1 LNHDA and CDR2 SQIVND (reference sequence). The CDR3 length is 11 residues. CDR3 loop: CASSKRETQYF. CDR3 bases: TGTGCCAGTAGTAAAAGGGAGACCCAGTACTTC.

In its sample, this clonotype was seen a few times. The chain is built from TRBV7-9 and TRBJ1-3; D unresolved. The CDR3 runs to 14 residues. Germline V CDR1 and CDR2: SEHNR, FQNEAQ (reference sequence). V shed 1 base and J shed 5 bases, with 9 bases lying between them. CDR3 sequence reads: CASSLEGSRNTIYF. CDR3 bases: TGTGCCAGCAGCTTAGAAGGGTCTCGAAACACCATATATTTT.

This clonotype was counted a single time. The V gene is TRBV12-5, the J gene TRBJ2-1; 9 nucleotides match TRBD2. Trimming took 1 base from V and 0 from J; bases not matched to a gene: 1. Germline CDR1 LGHNT, CDR2 FRNRAP. The CDR3 is 16 residues long. The chain's CDR3 is CASGLALAGSYNEQFF. The CDR3 DNA sequence: TGTGCTAGTGGTTTGGCACTAGCGGGCTCCTACAATGAGCAGTTCTTC.

This clonotype was seen only a few times. This chain uses TRBV19 with TRBJ1-5; TRBD1 matches 9 bases. V shed 3 bases, J shed 6 bases, and the junction held 9 bases outside the gene matches. There are 16 residues in the CDR3. Germline CDR1 is LNHDA and CDR2 is SQIVND (reference sequence). This chain's CDR3 is CASSIPGQGFGQPQHF. Written as DNA, the CDR3 is TGTGCCAGTAGTATTCCGGGACAGGGATTCGGTCAGCCCCAGCATTTT.

This clonotype came up a few times. CDR3 DNA sequence: TGCAGTGCTAGAGTCAGACCAACTACTAACTATGGCTACACCTTC. Protein sequence: CSARVRPTTNYGYTF. The rearrangement joins TRBV20-1 to TRBJ1-2; D is ambiguous. Germline V lookup: CDR1 DFQATT, CDR2 SNEGSKA (reference sequence). CDR3 length: 15 amino acids. V was trimmed by 1 base and J by 0 bases, leaving 12 bases between them.

This clonotype was seen more than once but under ten times. A read error may explain this, as a much larger clone is one base away. This chain joins TRBV27 and TRBJ2-7; TRBD1 or TRBD2 may be the D gene (5 bases each). The CDR3 is made up of 14 amino acids. Germline CDR1 MNHEY, CDR2 SMNVEV (reference sequence). V lost 5 bases to trimming and J lost 2 bases, with 13 bases between them. CDR3 amino acids: CASSLSLGPYEQYF. CDR3 DNA sequence: TGTGCCAGCAGTCTTTCTTTGGGACCCTACGAGCAGTACTTC.

This clonotype was seen repeatedly, ten times or more. The chain combines TRBV30 with TRBJ1-6, with a possible D match to TRBD1 (5 bases). The V and J ends lost 0 bases and 6 bases respectively, with 12 bases between them. Germline CDR1 reads GTSNPN; CDR2 reads SVGIG (reference sequence). The CDR3 length is 15 residues. The CDR3 bases are TGTGCCTGGAGTGTTGACAGTTTCGGTAATTCACCCCTCCACTTT. This sequence encodes CAWSVDSFGNSPLHF.

This clonotype was seen ten or more times. V gene TRBV30 combines with J gene TRBJ2-1, with D perhaps matching TRBD1 (6 bases). This CDR3 contains 14 residues. CDR1 and CDR2 (germline): GTSNPN, SVGIG (reference sequence). Trimming took 4 bases from V and 4 from J, leaving 14 bases between them. The CDR3 nucleotides are TGTGCCTGGACCGGGACAAACTTTTACAATGAGCAGTTCTTC. Protein sequence: CAWTGTNFYNEQFF.

This clonotype has only one observation. J is TRBJ2-4 and V is TRBV28, with 12 nucleotides matching TRBD2. CDR3 size: 17 residues. V gave up 6 bases and J gave up 8 bases; unmatched junction bases: 14. Germline CDR1 reads MDHEN; CDR2 reads SYDVKM. The DNA of the CDR3 is TGTGCCAGCAGCCGCGGGGCTAGCGGGAGGGCCGGGGACATTCAGTACTTC. This gives the protein CASSRGASGRAGDIQYF.

This chain joins TRBV19 and TRBJ2-7; 8 bases agree with TRBD1. CDR1 is LNHDA and CDR2 is SQIVND in the germline V gene (reference sequence). The V and J ends lost 2 bases and 7 bases, in that order; junction bases with no gene match: 10. This CDR3 comprises 15 residues. CDR3 amino acids: CASSIRTGLLEEQYF. Written as DNA, the CDR3 is TGTGCCAGTAGTATACGGACAGGGTTACTGGAAGAGCAGTACTTC.

There are many counts of this clonotype. The rearrangement uses TRBV20-1 and TRBJ2-7, with D maybe TRBD2 (5 bases). Trimming pared 2 bases from V and 0 bases from J, leaving 20 bases between. CDR1 and CDR2 (germline): DFQATT, SNEGSKA (reference sequence). The length of the CDR3 is 17 residues. The CDR3 sequence is CSARSRPVDWYSYEQYF. The DNA for the CDR3 is TGCAGTGCTAGATCAAGACCCGTGGACTGGTACTCCTACGAGCAGTACTTC.

This clonotype was seen a few times. This chain uses TRBV27 with TRBJ1-1; TRBD1 aligns across 8 bases. Losses at the gene ends were 6 bases for V and 5 bases for J; bases not matched to a gene: 5. From germline, CDR1 is MNHEY and CDR2 SMNVEV (reference sequence). The CDR3 length is 13 residues. This CDR3 reads CASRDRDQTEAFF. CDR3 DNA sequence: TGTGCCAGCAGGGACAGGGACCAAACTGAAGCTTTCTTT.

Only a few counts were recorded for this clonotype. The J gene is TRBJ1-5, the V gene TRBV7-8, with no clear D. The germline V gene encodes CDR1 SGHVS and CDR2 FQNEAQ. The V end lost 2 bases, the J end lost 6 bases, and 14 bases lay between the germline ends. The CDR3 consists of 15 residues. The CDR3 sequence is CASSLQDLPPQPQHF. DNA for the CDR3: TGTGCCAGCAGCTTACAGGACTTACCGCCTCAGCCCCAGCATTTT.

The V call is TRBV27, the J call TRBJ2-5; perhaps TRBD2 as D (5 bases). The CDR3 extends over 13 amino acids. Germline V gene lookup returns CDR1 MNHEY and CDR2 SMNVEV (reference sequence). V dropped 3 bases and J dropped 7 bases, with 12 bases sitting between them. CDR3 sequence (DNA): TGTGCCAGCAGTTTCCGGACTGGGTCGACCCAGTACTTC. Translation gives CASSFRTGSTQYF.

In the case of this clonotype: This may come from a read error, since a much larger clone is one base off. The chain recombines TRBV27 with TRBJ1-1; D is ambiguous. CDR3 size: 14 residues. Germline loops: CDR1 MNHEY, CDR2 SMNVEV (reference sequence). CDR3 sequence reads: CASRNQDLNTKAFF. CDR3 bases: TGTGCCAGCAGAAACCAGGACCTGAACACTAAAGCTTTCTTT.

This clonotype has at least ten counts. DNA for the CDR3: TGTGCCAGCAGCCAAGTTTGGGAGGGGGGCTATGGCTACACCTTC. It specifies CASSQVWEGGYGYTF. The rearrangement uses TRBV3-1 and TRBJ1-2, with a weak D call TRBD1 (6 bases). V was clipped by 1 base and J by 4 bases, with 13 bases between them. Germline loops: CDR1 LGHDT, CDR2 YNNKEL (reference sequence). This CDR3 has 15 residues.

This clonotype has at least ten counts. The chain is built from TRBV11-1 and TRBJ2-1; 9 bases line up with TRBD1. The junction had 5 bases not matched to a gene; V was cut back by 3 bases and J by 8 bases. The CDR3 length is 14 residues. The V gene's germline CDR1 is SGHAT and CDR2 FQDESV (reference sequence). The CDR3 sequence is CASSLDRGGYEQFF. The CDR3 DNA is TGTGCCAGCAGCTTGGACAGGGGCGGTTATGAGCAGTTCTTC.

At least ten counts were recorded for this clonotype. This chain connects TRBV6-1 to TRBJ2-7; 10 nucleotides match TRBD2. Per the germline V gene, CDR1 is MNHNS and CDR2 is SASEGT. Germline trimming cut 5 bases from V and 3 bases from J; bases unmatched to any gene: 4. The CDR3 loop spans 14 amino acids. The CDR3 here is CASSPGLAFYEQYF. The CDR3 DNA is TGTGCCAGCAGTCCGGGACTAGCGTTCTACGAGCAGTACTTC.

This clonotype was observed at least ten times. The chain combines TRBV12-3 or TRBV12-4 with TRBJ2-2; 9 bases map to TRBD2. V lost 7 bases, J lost 2 bases, and 2 bases stayed unmatched. The CDR3 has 14 amino acids. The CDR3 DNA reads as TGTGCCAGCAAAGCGGGGGGTAACACCGGGGAGCTGTTTTTT. This sequence encodes CASKAGGNTGELFF.

The table lists this clonotype with many counts. V is TRBV5-1 and J is TRBJ2-1; D is uncertain. The germline gives CDR1 SGHRS, CDR2 YFSETQ. CDR3 length: 11 residues. V dropped 4 bases and J dropped 10 bases, with 9 bases sitting between them. CDR3: CASSAFEEQFF. CDR3 DNA sequence: TGCGCCAGCAGCGCCTTTGAGGAGCAGTTCTTC.

Comments on this clonotype: A much larger clone differs from this one at a single base, so this may be a read error. CDR3 residues: CASTSLRWGTEAFF. DNA of the CDR3: TGTGCCAGCACCTCGCTGAGGTGGGGCACTGAAGCTTTCTTT. This chain links TRBV27 with TRBJ1-1; D is undetermined. Between the trimmed V and J ends, which lost 7 bases and 4 bases, there was a span of 16 bases. The CDR3 contains 14 residues. The germline gives CDR1 MNHEY, CDR2 SMNVEV (reference sequence).

In regard to this clonotype: Just one base apart from a much larger clone, this may be a read error. V is TRBV27 and J is TRBJ2-7, with 14 nucleotides matching TRBD2. This CDR3 spans 15 amino acids. Germline CDR1 reads MNHEY; CDR2 reads SMNVEV (reference sequence). The ends lost 2 bases at V and 7 bases at J; junction bases unmatched: 4. CDR3 protein: CASSLRTSGRNEQYF. CDR3 nucleotide sequence: TGTGCCAGCAGTTTAAGGACTAGCGGGAGGAATGAGCAGTACTTC.

This clonotype was counted at least ten times. The chain recombines TRBV29-1 with TRBJ2-7; TRBD2 agrees at 7 bases. The CDR3 covers 13 residues. V lost 7 bases and J lost 3; bases outside the gene matches: 9. Germline CDR1 SQVTM, CDR2 ANQGSEA. The CDR3 region is CSAAGLPYYEQYF. In DNA form, the CDR3 reads TGCAGCGCGGCGGGACTACCTTACTACGAGCAGTACTTC.

This clonotype has a count of ten or more. The chain uses TRBV28 and TRBJ2-5; 10 nucleotides line up with TRBD2. The length of the CDR3 is 14 residues. The V segment lost 6 bases and the J segment 5 bases; nucleotides outside the gene matches: 6. Looked up from germline, CDR1 is MDHEN and CDR2 is SYDVKM. In DNA form, the CDR3 reads TGTGCCAGCAGACTCAGCGGGAGGGGGGAGACCCAGTACTTC. This codes for CASRLSGRGETQYF. Filled out from reference TRBV28 and TRBJ2-5, the complete variable domain reads DVKVTQSSRYLVKRTGEKVFLECVQDMDHENMFWYRQDPGLGLRLIYFSYDVKMKEKGDIPEGYSVSREKKERFSLILESASTNQTSMYLCASRLSGRGETQYFGPGTRLLVL.

This clonotype has at least ten counts. The rearrangement links TRBV28 to TRBJ1-2, with no clear D. Germline V gene lookup returns CDR1 MDHEN and CDR2 SYDVKM. CDR3 length: 11 amino acids. V was shortened by 8 bases and J by 8 bases, with 12 bases between the two germline ends. The CDR3 region is CASSRSGGYTF. Here the CDR3 DNA reads TGTGCCAGCTCGAGGAGTGGAGGCTACACCTTC.